Each of the 8 T cell receptor beta chains below was sequenced from the same sample in a study of T-cell reconstitution after alpha-beta-depleted transplantation in children (dated by TCRdb to about 2016). Library preparation used PCR. This sample was sequenced with an Illumina HiSeq 2500. Molecular barcoding was employed in the preparation of TCR libraries, with unique molecular identifiers being used to normalize TCRbeta repertoire quantification. TCRdb cleaned the public reads at Q25 with fastp, built clones with MiXCR and kept in-frame beta chains. One record per CDR3 amino acid sequence lists the most common genes and DNA. Recorded for this sample are about 480,000 distinct CDR3 sequences; roughly an eighth of them occurred a single time. Jointly, the top ten make up more than 5.5% of the sample. This specimen consisted of PBMCs from the stem cell graft donor, obtained from the stem cell graft. These receptors were obtained from a human donor who donated a stem cell graft to a child with combined immunodeficiency.

The sample holds a few counts of this clonotype. This chain joins TRBV29-1 and TRBJ2-1; 11 bases line up with TRBD1. The CDR3 is 14 amino acids. The germline CDR1 and CDR2 sequences are SQVTM and ANQGSEA. J was trimmed by 4 bases and V by 8 bases; bases with no gene match: 7. The CDR3 DNA reads TGCAGCTTCATGGGACAGGGGGGGTACAATGAGCAGTTCTTC. Amino acids: CSFMGQGGYNEQFF.

The chain is built from TRBV24-1 and TRBJ2-1; 8 nucleotides line up with TRBD2. Germline values: CDR1 KGHDR, CDR2 SFDVKD. V lost 1 base and J lost 4; bases outside the gene matches: 5. The CDR3 covers 16 residues. The CDR3 loop reads CATSDFSPSGYNEQFF. CDR3 sequence (DNA): TGTGCCACCAGTGATTTCTCGCCTAGCGGGTACAATGAGCAGTTCTTC.

This clonotype was picked up a small number of times. The chain recombines TRBV11-2 with TRBJ2-2; D is unclear. Between the trimmed V and J ends, which lost 0 bases and 2 bases, there was a span of 13 bases. The CDR3 extends over 17 amino acids. Germline V gene data show CDR1 as SGHAT and CDR2 as FQNNGV. DNA for the CDR3: TGTGCCAGCAGCTTAGATCGGGCACGATCCAACACCGGGGAGCTGTTTTTT. It encodes CASSLDRARSNTGELFF.

This chain joins TRBV21-1 and TRBJ2-3; TRBD2 reflects the table's D call only, with no check against the DNA. TRBV21-1 is a listed pseudogene. The CDR3 spans 19 residues. In DNA, the CDR3 is TGTGCCAGCAGCAAAGTTCCGGGACTAGCGGGGGACTTCACAGATACGCAGTATTTT. Translation gives CASSKVPGLAGDFTDTQYF.

This clonotype has a handful of counts. J is TRBJ2-1 and V is TRBV24-1; 7 nucleotides match TRBD2. The CDR3 is 12 amino acids. Germline CDR1 KGHDR, CDR2 SFDVKD. V lost 5 bases, J lost 13 bases, and 7 bases stayed unmatched. CDR3 sequence reads: CATSASRGSQFF. The CDR3 DNA reads TGTGCCACCAGTGCCTCCCGCGGGAGCCAGTTCTTC.

This clonotype was recorded at least ten times. The V call is TRBV20-1, the J call TRBJ2-2; 8 nucleotides line up with TRBD2. The CDR3 consists of 13 residues. Per germline, CDR1 DFQATT and CDR2 SNEGSKA (reference sequence). Trimming removed 6 bases from V and 11 bases from J; junction bases left unmatched: 11. The CDR3 is CSARALRGGELFF. As DNA, the CDR3 is TGCAGTGCACGTGCCCTACGGGGGGGCGAGCTGTTTTTT.

The chain combines TRBV3-1 with TRBJ2-7; the match to TRBD2 covers 8 bases. CDR3 length: 14 residues. The V gene end was trimmed by 1 base and the J gene end by 6 bases; junction bases not matched to a gene: 5. Germline V gives CDR1 LGHDT, CDR2 YNNKEL (reference sequence). Here the CDR3 DNA reads TGTGCCAGCAGCCAAGGGACTAGCTTTTTCGAGCAGTACTTC. Encoded protein: CASSQGTSFFEQYF.

This clonotype came up a few times. This chain connects TRBV6-1 to TRBJ1-4; maybe TRBD1 (5 bases). Trimming shortened V by 2 bases and J by 0 bases, and 10 bases separated the two germline ends. Germline V lookup: CDR1 MNHNS, CDR2 SASEGT. The CDR3 runs to 16 residues. CDR3 nucleotide sequence: TGTGCCAGCAGTGAAATGTGGGGCCCAACTAATGAAAAACTGTTTTTT. Translated: CASSEMWGPTNEKLFF.